A single TCR beta chain is shown here with its context. This sample was taken from a study of cytomegalovirus exposure and HLA in healthy donors. Use of 60 Vbeta and 13 Jbeta primers characterized the PCR. TCRdb's copy holds only in-frame clones and misses some; the assay was immunoSEQ multiplex PCR. The sample consists of approximately 150,000 clones, around four fifths of them appearing once. This CDR3 spans 13 amino acids. V shed 7 bases, J shed 6 bases, and the junction held 4 bases outside the gene matches. CDR1 and CDR2 from the germline V gene are SGHAT and FQNNGV. This TCR came from a man aged 18 to 35 in good health and CMV-seropositive. Material: PBMCs. V usage is TRBV11-2 and J usage is TRBJ2-1; 9 bases align to TRBD1. The CDR3 is CASIGTGPNEQFF. CDR3 bases: TGTGCCAGCATCGGGACAGGGCCCAATGAGCAGTTCTTC.